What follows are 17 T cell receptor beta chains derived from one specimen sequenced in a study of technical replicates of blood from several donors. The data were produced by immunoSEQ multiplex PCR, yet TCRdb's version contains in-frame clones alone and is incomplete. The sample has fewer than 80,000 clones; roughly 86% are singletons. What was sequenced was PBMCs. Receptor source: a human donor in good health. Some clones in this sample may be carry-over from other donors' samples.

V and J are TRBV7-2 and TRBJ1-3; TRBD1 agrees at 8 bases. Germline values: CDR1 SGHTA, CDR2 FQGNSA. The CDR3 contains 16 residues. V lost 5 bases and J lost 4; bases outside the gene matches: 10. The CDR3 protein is CASSPSPTGVGNTIYF. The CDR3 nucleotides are TGTGCCAGCAGCCCATCCCCGACAGGGGTCGGAAACACCATATATTTT. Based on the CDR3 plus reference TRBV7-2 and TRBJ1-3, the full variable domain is GAGVSQSPSNKVTEKGKDVELRCDPISGHTALYWYRQSLGQGLEFLIYFQGNSAPDKSGLPSDRFSAERTGGSVSTLTIQRTQQEDSAVYLCASSPSPTGVGNTIYFGEGSWLTVV.

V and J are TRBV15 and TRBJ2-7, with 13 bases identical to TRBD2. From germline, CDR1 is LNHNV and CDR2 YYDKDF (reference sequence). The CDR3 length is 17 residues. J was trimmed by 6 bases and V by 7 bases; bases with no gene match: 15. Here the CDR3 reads CATTGTSGAQGSFEQYF. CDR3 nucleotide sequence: TGTGCCACCACCGGGACTAGCGGGGCCCAGGGTAGTTTCGAGCAGTACTTC. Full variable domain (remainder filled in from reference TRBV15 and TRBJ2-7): DAMVIQNPRYQVTQFGKPVTLSCSQTLNHNVMYWYQQKSSQAPKLLFHYYDKDFNNEADTPDNFQSRRPNTSFCFLDIRSPGLGDTAMYLCATTGTSGAQGSFEQYFGPGTRLTVT.

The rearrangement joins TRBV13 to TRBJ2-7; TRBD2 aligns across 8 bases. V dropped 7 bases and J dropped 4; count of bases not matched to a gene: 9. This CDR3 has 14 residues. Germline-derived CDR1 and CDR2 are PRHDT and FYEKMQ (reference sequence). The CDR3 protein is CASTLAGPGYEQYF. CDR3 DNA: TGTGCCAGCACGCTAGCGGGTCCTGGGTACGAGCAGTACTTC.

The DNA of the CDR3 is TGTGCCAGGGGGACAGCTAACTATGGCTACACCTTC. This translates into CARGTANYGYTF. J is TRBJ1-2 and V is TRBV2; 7 bases fit TRBD1. Germline CDR1 SNHLY, CDR2 FYNNEI. The junction had 1 base not matched to a gene; V was cut back by 9 bases and J by 0 bases. This CDR3 has 12 residues.

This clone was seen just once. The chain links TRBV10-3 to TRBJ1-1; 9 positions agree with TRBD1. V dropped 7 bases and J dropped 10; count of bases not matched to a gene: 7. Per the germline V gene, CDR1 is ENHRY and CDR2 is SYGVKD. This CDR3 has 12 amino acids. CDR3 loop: CAITSGQGRAFF. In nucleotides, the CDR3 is TGTGCCATCACCAGCGGACAGGGGAGAGCTTTCTTT.

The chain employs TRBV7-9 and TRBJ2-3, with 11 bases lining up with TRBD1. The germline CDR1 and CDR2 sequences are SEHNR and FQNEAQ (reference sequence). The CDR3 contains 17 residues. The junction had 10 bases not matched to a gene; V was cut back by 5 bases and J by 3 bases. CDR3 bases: TGTGCCAGCAGCACCCTATTGGGGGACAGGGGGACAGATACGCAGTATTTT. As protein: CASSTLLGDRGTDTQYF.

The CDR3: CASSLEGAGRTGELFF. CDR3 sequence (DNA): TGCGCCAGCAGCTTGGAGGGGGCGGGTCGGACCGGGGAGCTGTTTTTT. This chain links TRBV5-1 with TRBJ2-2, with 7 nucleotides matching TRBD1. J was trimmed by 5 bases and V by 0 bases; bases with no gene match: 7. The CDR3 consists of 16 residues. Germline lookup yields CDR1 SGHRS and CDR2 YFSETQ.

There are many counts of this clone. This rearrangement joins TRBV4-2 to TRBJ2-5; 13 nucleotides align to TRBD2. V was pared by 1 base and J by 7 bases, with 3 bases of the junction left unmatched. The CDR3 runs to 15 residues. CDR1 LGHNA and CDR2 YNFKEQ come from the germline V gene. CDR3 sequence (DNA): TGTGCCAGCAGCCAAGGGACTAGCGGGGGTTGGACCCAGTACTTC. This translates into CASSQGTSGGWTQYF.

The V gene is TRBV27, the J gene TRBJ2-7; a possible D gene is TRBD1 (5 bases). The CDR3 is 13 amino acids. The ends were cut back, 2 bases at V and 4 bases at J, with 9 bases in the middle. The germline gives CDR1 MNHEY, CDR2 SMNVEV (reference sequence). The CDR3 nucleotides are TGTGCCAGCAGTTTAACAGGACGATACGAGCAGTACTTC. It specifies CASSLTGRYEQYF.

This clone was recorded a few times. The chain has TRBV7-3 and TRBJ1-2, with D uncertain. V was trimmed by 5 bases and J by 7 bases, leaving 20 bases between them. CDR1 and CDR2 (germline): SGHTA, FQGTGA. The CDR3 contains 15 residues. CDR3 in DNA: TGTGCCAGCAGCCCGTCGGTTGGAGGGTGGGGTGGCTACACCTTC. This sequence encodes CASSPSVGGWGGYTF. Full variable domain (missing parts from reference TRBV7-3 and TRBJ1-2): GAGVSQTPSNKVTEKGKYVELRCDPISGHTALYWYRQSLGQGPEFLIYFQGTGAADDSGLPNDRFFAVRPEGSVSTLKIQRTERGDSAVYLCASSPSVGGWGGYTFGSGTRLTVV.

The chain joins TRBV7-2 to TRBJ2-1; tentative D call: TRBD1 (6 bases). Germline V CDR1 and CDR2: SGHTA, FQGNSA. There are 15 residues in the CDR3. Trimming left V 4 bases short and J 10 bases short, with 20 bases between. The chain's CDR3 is CASSSRDIALFEQFF. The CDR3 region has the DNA TGTGCCAGCAGCTCCCGGGACATCGCGTTATTCGAGCAGTTCTTC.

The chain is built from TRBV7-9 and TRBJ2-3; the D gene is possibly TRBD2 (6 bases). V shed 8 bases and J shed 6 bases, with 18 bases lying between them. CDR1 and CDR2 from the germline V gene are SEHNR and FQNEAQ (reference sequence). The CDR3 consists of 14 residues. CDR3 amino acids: CASGPRAGGDTQYF. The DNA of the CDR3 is TGTGCCAGCGGGCCTCGGGCTGGAGGGGATACGCAGTATTTT. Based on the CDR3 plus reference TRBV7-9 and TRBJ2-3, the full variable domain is DTGVSQNPRHKITKRGQNVTFRCDPISEHNRLYWYRQTLGQGPEFLTYFQNEAQLEKSRLLSDRFSAERPKGSFSTLEIQRTEQGDSAMYLCASGPRAGGDTQYFGPGTRLTVL.

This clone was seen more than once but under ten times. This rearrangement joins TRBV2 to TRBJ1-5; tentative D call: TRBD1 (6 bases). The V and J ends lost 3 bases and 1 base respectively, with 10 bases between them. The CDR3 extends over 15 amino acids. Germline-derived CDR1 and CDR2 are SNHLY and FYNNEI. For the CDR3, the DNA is TGTGCCAGCAGTGACAGGGGATTAAGCAATCAGCCCCAGCATTTT. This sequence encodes CASSDRGLSNQPQHF.

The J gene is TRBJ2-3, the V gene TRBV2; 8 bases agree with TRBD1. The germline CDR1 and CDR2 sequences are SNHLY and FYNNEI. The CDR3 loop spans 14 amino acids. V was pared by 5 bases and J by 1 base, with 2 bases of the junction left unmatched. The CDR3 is CASSKTGGTDTQYF. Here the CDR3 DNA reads TGTGCCAGCAGTAAGACAGGGGGCACAGATACGCAGTATTTT.

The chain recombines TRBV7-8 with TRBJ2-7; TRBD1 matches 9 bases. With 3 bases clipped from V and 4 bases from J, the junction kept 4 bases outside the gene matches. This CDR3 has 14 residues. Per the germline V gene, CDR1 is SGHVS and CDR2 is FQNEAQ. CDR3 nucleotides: TGTGCCAGCAGCTTTGGGACAGGGCCTTACGAGCAGTACTTC. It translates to CASSFGTGPYEQYF.

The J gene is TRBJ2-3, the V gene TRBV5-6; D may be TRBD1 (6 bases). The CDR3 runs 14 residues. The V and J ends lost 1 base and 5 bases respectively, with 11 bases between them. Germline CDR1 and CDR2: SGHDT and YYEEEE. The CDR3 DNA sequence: TGTGCCAGCAGCTTGCAGGGGAGAGGAGATACGCAGTATTTT. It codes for CASSLQGRGDTQYF.

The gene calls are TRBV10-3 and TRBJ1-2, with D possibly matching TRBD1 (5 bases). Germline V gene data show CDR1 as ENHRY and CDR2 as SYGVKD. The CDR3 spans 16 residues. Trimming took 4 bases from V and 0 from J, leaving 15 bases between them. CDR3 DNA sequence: TGTGCCATCAGTGGAACAGGAACAGGTACTAACTATGGCTACACCTTC. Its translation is CAISGTGTGTNYGYTF.